These 11 T cell receptor beta chains were all obtained from the same sample, sequenced in a study of blood T cell repertoires in COVID-19 (dated by TCRdb to 2020 to 2021). The method was the immunoSEQ multiplex PCR assay. TCRdb obtained this table from immuneACCESS and retained in-frame rearrangements with V and J assigned. These tables miss some clones; where compared with another copy, unresolved V genes account for less than half of the shortfall, and the remainder is unexplained. Within this sample are around 280,000 clones, with roughly 90% of them counted one time only. Clones ranked in the top ten supply roughly 10% of the sample. Input material: peripheral blood. These receptors were collected from a woman in her twenties or thirties with COVID-19, enrolled during active disease.

This clone was counted a single time. The rearrangement uses TRBV28 and TRBJ2-3, with D unresolved. V dropped 11 bases and J dropped 5 bases, with 11 bases sitting between them. The CDR3 sequence is 11 residues long. The V gene's germline CDR1 is MDHEN and CDR2 SYDVKM. The CDR3 protein is CALLPGDTQYF. In DNA, the CDR3 is TGTGCCCTTCTGCCAGGAGATACGCAGTATTTT.

The rearrangement joins TRBV5-1 to TRBJ2-7; TRBD2 matches at 9 bases. The J segment lost 5 bases and the V segment lost 1 base, leaving 7 bases of the junction unmatched. The CDR3 is 15 amino acids. CDR1 is SGHRS, CDR2 YFSETQ, per germline. Written as DNA, the CDR3 is TGCGCCAGCAGCTTGCGTCTAGCGGGGAACCACGAGCAGTACTTC. The encoded protein is CASSLRLAGNHEQYF.

This chain joins TRBV12-5 and TRBJ2-3; TRBD1 is a possible D gene (5 bases). The V gene's germline CDR1 is LGHNT and CDR2 FRNRAP. The CDR3 extends over 14 amino acids. DNA for the CDR3: TGTGCGAAGTCTTGGGGCGCTACCACAGATACGCAGTATTTT. It translates to CAKSWGATTDTQYF.

The gene calls are TRBV5-6 and TRBJ2-1, with 7 bases identical to TRBD2. The length of the CDR3 is 13 residues. V lost 4 bases, J lost 13 bases, and 11 bases stayed unmatched. Germline V CDR1 and CDR2: SGHDT, YYEEEE. CDR3 bases: TGTGCCAGCAGCCTACGGGGACTACCGTTTCAGTTCTTC. Amino acid sequence: CASSLRGLPFQFF. Supplemented by reference TRBV5-6 and TRBJ2-1, the full variable domain reads DAGVTQSPTHLIKTRGQQVTLRCSPKSGHDTVSWYQQALGQGPQFIFQYYEEEERQRGNFPDRFSGHQFPNYSSELNVNALLLGDSALYLCASSLRGLPFQFFGPGTRLTVL.

The chain is built from TRBV18 and TRBJ1-2; D is undetermined. Trimming removed 3 bases from V and 7 bases from J, with 21 bases in between. The germline V gene has CDR1 KGHSH and CDR2 LQKENI. This CDR3 has 16 amino acids. CDR3: CASSPTRKVGSGGYTF. The CDR3 nucleotides read TGTGCCAGCTCACCTACCCGCAAGGTCGGGTCGGGTGGCTACACCTTC.

This clone was seen only once. The chain joins TRBV27 to TRBJ1-6, with D maybe TRBD1 (5 bases). This CDR3 spans 18 amino acids. Germline V gives CDR1 MNHEY, CDR2 SMNVEV (reference sequence). Trimming left V 4 bases short and J 8 bases short, with 24 bases between. The CDR3: CASSSHLYGARGDSPLHF. The CDR3 nucleotides are TGTGCCAGCAGTTCTCACTTGTACGGGGCCCGGGGGGATTCACCCCTCCACTTT.

This clone was observed once. The rearrangement uses TRBV5-6 and TRBJ2-7, with D tentatively TRBD2 (5 bases). The V and J ends lost 4 bases and 0 bases respectively, with 11 bases between them. This CDR3 has 14 amino acids. CDR1 and CDR2 from the germline V gene are SGHDT and YYEEEE. CDR3 nucleotides: TGTGCCAGCAGCCCGGGGTGGGGCTCCTACGAGCAGTACTTC. It codes for CASSPGWGSYEQYF.

The chain joins TRBV6-6 to TRBJ1-1, with D possibly TRBD1 on 5 matching bases. Germline loops: CDR1 MNHNY, CDR2 SVGAGI (reference sequence). CDR3 length: 15 residues. Trimming cost V 4 bases and J 4 bases, with 16 bases left between them. The CDR3 region has the DNA TGTGCCAGCAGTTCCGGATCCACGGGGGGCACTGAAGCTTTCTTT. Its protein product is CASSSGSTGGTEAFF.

The J gene is TRBJ2-3, the V gene TRBV7-8, with D tentatively TRBD1 (6 bases). The CDR3 has 14 residues. V lost 5 bases and J lost 3, with 12 bases in between. Germline V gene data show CDR1 as SGHVS and CDR2 as FQNEAQ. The CDR3 reads CASSRTVRTDTQYF. DNA for the CDR3: TGTGCCAGCAGCCGGACAGTTAGGACAGATACGCAGTATTTT.

This clone occurred a few times. V and J are TRBV29-1 and TRBJ2-7, with TRBD2 identical over 12 bases. Looked up from germline, CDR1 is SQVTM and CDR2 is ANQGSEA. The CDR3 sequence is 15 residues long. J lost 2 bases, V lost 5 bases, and 7 bases had no gene match. CDR3 residues: CSVNLAGGPTYEQYF. CDR3 nucleotide sequence: TGCAGCGTTAATCTAGCGGGGGGGCCAACCTACGAGCAGTACTTC.

The V and J genes are TRBV7-9 and TRBJ1-2; 9 bases fit TRBD1. V lost 1 base to trimming and J lost 7 bases; unmatched junction nucleotides: 10. From germline, CDR1 is SEHNR and CDR2 FQNEAQ (reference sequence). The CDR3 length is 16 residues. The CDR3 coding sequence is TGTGCCAGCAGCTTAGAGGGGACAGGGAAGGTTGTTGGCTACACCTTC. Protein product: CASSLEGTGKVVGYTF.